This entry is about one T cell receptor (beta chain). Here immunoSEQ multiplex PCR was the method, and the copy in TCRdb shows in-frame clones only, minus some. The sample consists of about 190,000 clones, roughly four fifths of them appearing once. The CDR3 consists of 14 residues. CDR1 is KGHSH, CDR2 LQKENI, per germline. Trimming left V 0 bases short and J 2 bases short, with 7 bases between. This entry comes from a study of blood T cell repertoires in COVID-19. Whole-study context: Sources were T cells, B-cell-depleted T cells, or PBMCs; the material itself was cDNA or gDNA.

The sample consisted of peripheral blood. The TCR sequence derives from a middle-aged woman with acute or convalescent COVID-19. The gene calls are TRBV18 and TRBJ1-2; D is undetermined. The CDR3 loop reads CASSPPVLNYGYTF. The CDR3 bases are TGTGCCAGCTCACCACCTGTCCTCAACTATGGCTACACCTTC.